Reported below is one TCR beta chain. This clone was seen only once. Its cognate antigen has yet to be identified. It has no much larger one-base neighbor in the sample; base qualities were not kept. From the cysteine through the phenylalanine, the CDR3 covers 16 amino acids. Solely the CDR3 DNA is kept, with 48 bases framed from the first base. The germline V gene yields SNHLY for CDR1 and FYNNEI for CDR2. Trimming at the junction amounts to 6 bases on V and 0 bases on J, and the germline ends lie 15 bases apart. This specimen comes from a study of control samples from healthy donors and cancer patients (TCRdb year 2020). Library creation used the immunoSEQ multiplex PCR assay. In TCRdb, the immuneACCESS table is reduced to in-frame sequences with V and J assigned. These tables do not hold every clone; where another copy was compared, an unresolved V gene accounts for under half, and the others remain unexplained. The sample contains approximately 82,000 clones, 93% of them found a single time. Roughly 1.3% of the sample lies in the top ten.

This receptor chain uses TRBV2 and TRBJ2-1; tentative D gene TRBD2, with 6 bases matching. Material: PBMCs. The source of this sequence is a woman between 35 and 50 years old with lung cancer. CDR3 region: CASRRRVRGSYNEQFF. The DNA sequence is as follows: TGTGCCAGCAGGAGACGCGTGCGGGGCTCCTACAATGAGCAGTTCTTC.